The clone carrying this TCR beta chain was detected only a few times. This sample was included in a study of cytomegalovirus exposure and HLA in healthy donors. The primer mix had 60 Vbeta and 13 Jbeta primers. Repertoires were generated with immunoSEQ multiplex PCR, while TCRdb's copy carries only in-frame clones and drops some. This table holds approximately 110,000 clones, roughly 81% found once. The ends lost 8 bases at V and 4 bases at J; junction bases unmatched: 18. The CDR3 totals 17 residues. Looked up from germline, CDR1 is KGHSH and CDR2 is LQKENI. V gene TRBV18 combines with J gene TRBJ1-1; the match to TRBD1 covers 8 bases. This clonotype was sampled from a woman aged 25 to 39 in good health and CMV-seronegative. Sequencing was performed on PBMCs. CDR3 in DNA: TGTGCCAGCAGACCCGACAGGGGAAGGAGGAGAGTCACTGAAGCTTTCTTT. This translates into CASRPDRGRRRVTEAFF.